The source of this T cell receptor (beta chain) is a study of response to subunit inactivated influenza vaccine. Study-level points and caveats: Each seasonal influenza vaccination, the authors suggested, recruits few new T cells.

This clonotype was seen at least ten times. Its antigen is not known. The CDR3 has 11 amino acids. Deletions cut 6 bases from V and 8 bases from J, with 8 bases between. Germline assignment: CDR1 MNHEY and CDR2 SVGEGT. TCRdb re-analysed the RT-PCR reads in MiXCR, keeping a single row per CDR3 protein. The top ten clones hold around an eighth of a sample with roughly 160,000 distinct CDR3 sequences, 11% of them seen once. This chain uses TRBV6-2 or TRBV6-3 with TRBJ2-1, with no clear D. The sequence came from a man between 45 and 60 years old who received an inactivated influenza vaccine. Sequences were derived from non-naive T cells sorted from PBMCs, sampled 35 to 45 days after vaccination. CDR3 amino acids: CASSPAYEQFF. In nucleotides, the CDR3 is TGTGCCAGCAGCCCCGCCTATGAGCAGTTCTTC.